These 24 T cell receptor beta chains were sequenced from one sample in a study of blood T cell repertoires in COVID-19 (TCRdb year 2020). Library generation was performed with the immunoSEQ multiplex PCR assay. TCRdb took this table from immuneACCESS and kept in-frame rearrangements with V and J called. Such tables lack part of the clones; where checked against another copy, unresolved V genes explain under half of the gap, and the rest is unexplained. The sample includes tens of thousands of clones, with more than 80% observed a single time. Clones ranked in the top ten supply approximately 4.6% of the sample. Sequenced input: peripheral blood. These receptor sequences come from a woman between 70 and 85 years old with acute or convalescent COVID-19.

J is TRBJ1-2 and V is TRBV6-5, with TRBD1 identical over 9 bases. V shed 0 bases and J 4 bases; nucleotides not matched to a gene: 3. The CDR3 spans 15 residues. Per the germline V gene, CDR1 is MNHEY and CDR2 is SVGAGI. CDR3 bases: TGTGCCAGCAGTTACTCGGGACAGGGAACCTATGGCTACACCTTC. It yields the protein CASSYSGQGTYGYTF.

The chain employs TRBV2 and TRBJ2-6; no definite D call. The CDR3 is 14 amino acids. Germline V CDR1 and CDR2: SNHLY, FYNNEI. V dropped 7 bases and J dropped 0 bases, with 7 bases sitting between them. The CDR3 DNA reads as TGTGCCAGCACGGTCTACTCTGGGGCCAACGTCCTGACTTTC. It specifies CASTVYSGANVLTF.

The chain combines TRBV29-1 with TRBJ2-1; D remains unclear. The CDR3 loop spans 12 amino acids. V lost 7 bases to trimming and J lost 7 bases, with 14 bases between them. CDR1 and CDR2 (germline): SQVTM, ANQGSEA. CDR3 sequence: CSAASASNEQFF. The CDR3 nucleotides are TGCAGCGCTGCCTCCGCGAGTAATGAGCAGTTCTTC.

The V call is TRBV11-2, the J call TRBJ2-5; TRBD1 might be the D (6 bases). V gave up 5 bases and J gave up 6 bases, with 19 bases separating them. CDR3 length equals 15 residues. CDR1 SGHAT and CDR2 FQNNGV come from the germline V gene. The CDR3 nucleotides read TGTGCCAGCAGCGGTAACAGGGATGCGGCCCAGACCCAGTACTTC. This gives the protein CASSGNRDAAQTQYF.

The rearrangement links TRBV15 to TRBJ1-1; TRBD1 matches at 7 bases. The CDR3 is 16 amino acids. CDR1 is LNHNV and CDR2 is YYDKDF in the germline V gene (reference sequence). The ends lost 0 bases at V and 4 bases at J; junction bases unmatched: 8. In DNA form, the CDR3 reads TGTGCCACCAGCAGAGATCGCGGGACAGCACTCACTGAAGCTTTCTTT. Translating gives CATSRDRGTALTEAFF.

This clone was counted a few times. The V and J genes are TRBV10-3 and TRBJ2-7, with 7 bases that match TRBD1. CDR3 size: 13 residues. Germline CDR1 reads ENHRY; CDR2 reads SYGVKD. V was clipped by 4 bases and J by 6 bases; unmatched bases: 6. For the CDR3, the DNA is TGTGCCATCAGTGCTTATACAGGGGCCGAGCAGTACTTC. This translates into CAISAYTGAEQYF.

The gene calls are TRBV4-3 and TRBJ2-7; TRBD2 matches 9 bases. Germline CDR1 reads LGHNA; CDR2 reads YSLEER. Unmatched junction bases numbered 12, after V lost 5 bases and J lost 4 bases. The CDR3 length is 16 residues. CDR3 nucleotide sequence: TGCGCCAGCAGCGACAATAGCGGGGGCCGGGAGTACGAGCAGTACTTC. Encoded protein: CASSDNSGGREYEQYF.

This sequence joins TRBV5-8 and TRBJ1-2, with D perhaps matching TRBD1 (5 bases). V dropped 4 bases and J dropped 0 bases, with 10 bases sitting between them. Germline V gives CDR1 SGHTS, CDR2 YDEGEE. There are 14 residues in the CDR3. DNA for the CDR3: TGTGCCAGCAGCCGGGGGAGGTCTAACTATGGCTACACCTTC. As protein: CASSRGRSNYGYTF. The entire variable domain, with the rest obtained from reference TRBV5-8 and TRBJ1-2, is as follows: EAGVTQSPTHLIKTRGQQATLRCSPISGHTSVYWYQQALGLGLQFLLWYDEGEERNRGNFPPRFSGRQFPNYSSELNVNALELEDSALYLCASSRGRSNYGYTFGSGTRLTVV.

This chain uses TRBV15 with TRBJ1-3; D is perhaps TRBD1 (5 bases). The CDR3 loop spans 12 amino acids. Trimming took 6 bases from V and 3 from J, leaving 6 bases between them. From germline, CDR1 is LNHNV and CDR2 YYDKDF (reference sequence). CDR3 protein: CATRDNGNTIYF. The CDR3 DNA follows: TGTGCCACCAGGGACAATGGAAACACCATATATTTT.

The CDR3 reads CASSPPGTAGNTIYF. As DNA, the CDR3 is TGTGCCAGCAGCCCGCCCGGGACAGCTGGAAACACCATATATTTT. J is TRBJ1-3 and V is TRBV3-1 (or the pseudogene TRBV3-2), with 7 bases identical to TRBD1. Trimming removed 4 bases from V and 2 bases from J; junction bases left unmatched: 5. The CDR3 totals 15 residues. The germline V gene encodes CDR1 LGHDT and CDR2 YNNKEL (reference sequence).

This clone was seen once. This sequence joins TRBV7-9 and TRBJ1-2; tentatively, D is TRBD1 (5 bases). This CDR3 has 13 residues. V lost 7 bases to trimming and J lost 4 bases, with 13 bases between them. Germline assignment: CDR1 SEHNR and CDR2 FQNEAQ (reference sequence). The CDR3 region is CASTSGTSYGYTF. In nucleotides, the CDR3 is TGTGCCAGCACTAGCGGGACGTCCTATGGCTACACCTTC.

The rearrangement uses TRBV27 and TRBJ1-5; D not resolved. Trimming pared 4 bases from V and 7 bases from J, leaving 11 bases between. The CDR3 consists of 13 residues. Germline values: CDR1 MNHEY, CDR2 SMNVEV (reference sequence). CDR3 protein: CASSWSDTQPQHF. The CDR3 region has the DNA TGTGCCAGCAGTTGGTCAGACACACAGCCCCAGCATTTT.

CDR3 nucleotide sequence: TGCAGCGTGGGGGACAGGAACACTGAAGCTTTCTTT. Its translation: CSVGDRNTEAFF. The chain couples TRBV29-1 to TRBJ1-1; 7 bases align to TRBD1. Germline CDR1 is SQVTM and CDR2 is ANQGSEA. The CDR3 has 12 amino acids. Losses at the gene ends were 6 bases for V and 1 base for J; bases not matched to a gene: 2.

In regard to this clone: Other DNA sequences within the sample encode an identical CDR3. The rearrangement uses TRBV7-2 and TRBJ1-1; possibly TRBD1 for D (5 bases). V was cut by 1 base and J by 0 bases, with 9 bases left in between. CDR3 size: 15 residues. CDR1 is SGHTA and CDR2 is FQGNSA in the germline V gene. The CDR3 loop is CASSLVGGLNTEAFF. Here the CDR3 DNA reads TGTGCCAGCAGCTTAGTGGGGGGGTTGAACACTGAAGCTTTCTTT.

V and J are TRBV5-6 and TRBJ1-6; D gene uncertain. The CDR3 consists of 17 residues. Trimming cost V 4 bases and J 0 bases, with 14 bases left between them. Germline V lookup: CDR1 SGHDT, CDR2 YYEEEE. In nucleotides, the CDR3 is TGTGCCAGCAGCCAAGGACTGTCAAGCTCCTATAATTCACCCCTCCACTTT. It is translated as CASSQGLSSSYNSPLHF.

The CDR3 nucleotides are TGTGCCAGCACGCCCTATACGAGCAATCAGCCCCAGCATTTT. Translating it yields CASTPYTSNQPQHF. V and J are TRBV2 and TRBJ1-5, with unresolved D. The CDR3 length is 14 residues. The germline V and J ends were trimmed by 7 bases and 1 base, with 11 bases remaining between them. From germline, CDR1 is SNHLY and CDR2 FYNNEI.

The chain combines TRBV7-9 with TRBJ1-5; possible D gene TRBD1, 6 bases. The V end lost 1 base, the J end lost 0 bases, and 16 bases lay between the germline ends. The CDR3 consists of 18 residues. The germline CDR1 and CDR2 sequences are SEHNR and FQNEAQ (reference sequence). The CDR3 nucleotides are TGTGCCAGCAGCTTAGAATCAGGACAGAGCTATAGCAATCAGCCCCAGCATTTT. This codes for CASSLESGQSYSNQPQHF.

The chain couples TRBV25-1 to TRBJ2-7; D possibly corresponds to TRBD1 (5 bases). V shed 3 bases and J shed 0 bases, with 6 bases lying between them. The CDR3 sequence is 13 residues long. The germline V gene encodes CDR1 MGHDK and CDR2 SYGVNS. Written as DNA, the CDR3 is TGTGCCAGCAGTGACAGGGTCTCCTACGAGCAGTACTTC. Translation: CASSDRVSYEQYF.

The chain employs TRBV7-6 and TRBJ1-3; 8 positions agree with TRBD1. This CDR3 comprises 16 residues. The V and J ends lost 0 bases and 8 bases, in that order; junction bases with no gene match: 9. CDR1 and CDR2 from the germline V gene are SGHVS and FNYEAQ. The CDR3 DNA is TGTGCCAGCAGCTTAGCGCTGGACCTCAGGGGGCACACCATATATTTT. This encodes CASSLALDLRGHTIYF.

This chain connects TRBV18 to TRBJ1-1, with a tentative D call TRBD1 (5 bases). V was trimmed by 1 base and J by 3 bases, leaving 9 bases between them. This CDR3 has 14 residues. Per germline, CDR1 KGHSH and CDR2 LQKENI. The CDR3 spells CASSPLRGYTEAFF. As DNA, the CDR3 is TGTGCCAGCTCACCACTTAGGGGATACACTGAAGCTTTCTTT.

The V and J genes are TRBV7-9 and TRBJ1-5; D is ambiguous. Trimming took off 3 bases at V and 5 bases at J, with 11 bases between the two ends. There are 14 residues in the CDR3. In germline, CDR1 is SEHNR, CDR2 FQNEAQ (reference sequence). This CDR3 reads CASSLAGTYQPQHF. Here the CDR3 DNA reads TGTGCCAGCAGCTTGGCAGGAACATATCAGCCCCAGCATTTT.

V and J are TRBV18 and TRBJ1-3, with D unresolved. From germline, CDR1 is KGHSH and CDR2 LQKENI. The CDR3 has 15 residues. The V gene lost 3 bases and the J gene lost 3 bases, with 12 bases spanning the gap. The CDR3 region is CASSPDRRIGNTIYF. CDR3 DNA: TGTGCCAGCTCACCCGATCGGCGGATTGGAAACACCATATATTTT.

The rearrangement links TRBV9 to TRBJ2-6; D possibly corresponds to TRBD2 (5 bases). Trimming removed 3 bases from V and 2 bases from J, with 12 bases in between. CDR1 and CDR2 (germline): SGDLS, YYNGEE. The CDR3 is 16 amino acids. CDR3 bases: TGTGCCAGCAGCGCCCGTCTCGGGGCTGGGGCCAACGTCCTGACTTTC. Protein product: CASSARLGAGANVLTF.

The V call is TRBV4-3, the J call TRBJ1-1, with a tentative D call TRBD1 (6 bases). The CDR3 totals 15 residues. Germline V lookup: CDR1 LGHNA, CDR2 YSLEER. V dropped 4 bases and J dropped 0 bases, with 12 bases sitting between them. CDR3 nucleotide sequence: TGCGCCAGCAGCCTTTCGACAGGCATGAACACTGAAGCTTTCTTT. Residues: CASSLSTGMNTEAFF.